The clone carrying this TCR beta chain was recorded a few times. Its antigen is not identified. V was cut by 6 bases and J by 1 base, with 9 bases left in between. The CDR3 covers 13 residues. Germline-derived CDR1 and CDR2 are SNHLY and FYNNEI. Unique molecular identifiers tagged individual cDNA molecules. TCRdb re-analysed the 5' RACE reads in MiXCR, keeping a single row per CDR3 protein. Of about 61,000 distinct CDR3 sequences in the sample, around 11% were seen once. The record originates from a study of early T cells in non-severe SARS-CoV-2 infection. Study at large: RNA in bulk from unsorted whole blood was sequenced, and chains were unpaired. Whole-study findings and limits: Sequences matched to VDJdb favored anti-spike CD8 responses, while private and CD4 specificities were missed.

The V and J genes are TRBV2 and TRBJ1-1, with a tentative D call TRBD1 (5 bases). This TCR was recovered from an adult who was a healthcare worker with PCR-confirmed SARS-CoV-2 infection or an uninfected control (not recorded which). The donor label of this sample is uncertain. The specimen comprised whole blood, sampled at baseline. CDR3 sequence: CASSRDRNTEAFF. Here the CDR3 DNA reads TGTGCCAGCAGCCGCGACAGGAACACTGAAGCTTTCTTT. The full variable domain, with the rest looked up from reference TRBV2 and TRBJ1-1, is EPEVTQTPSHQVTQMGQEVILRCVPISNHLYFYWYRQILGQKVEFLVSFYNNEISEKSEIFDDQFSVERPDGSNFTLKIRSTKLEDSAMYFCASSRDRNTEAFFGQGTRLTVV.